The rows below give T cell receptor beta chains drawn from one sample of a study of cytomegalovirus exposure and HLA in healthy donors. Assay: immunoSEQ multiplex PCR; the TCRdb copy retains only in-frame clones and omits some. The data show more than 140,000 clones, over 60% seen once. Sequenced sample: PBMCs. Receptor source: a woman aged 30 to 39 in good health and CMV-seropositive. The conserved cysteine and the conserved F or W are not part of the CDR3 here.

j_call v_call cdr3_aa
TRBJ2-7 TRBV5-6 ASTQAGTPYEQY
TRBJ1-2 TRBV27 ASSWGVGYGYT
TRBJ1-1 TRBV2 ASREQGSTEAF
TRBJ1-1 TRBV20-1 SARYVTEAF
TRBJ2-7 TRBV25-1 ASRGVGGFAYEQY
TRBJ1-4 TRBV11-2 ASSRHAIGQSTNEKLF
TRBJ2-5 TRBV29-1 SVVAAQETQY
TRBJ1-1 TRBV29-1 SVESPVAENTEAF
TRBJ2-5 TRBV5-1 ASSPGGSRETQY
TRBJ1-2 TRBV5-1 ASSLGAPDDGYT
TRBJ2-7 TRBV7-9 ASSGSGRGSYEQY
TRBJ2-7 TRBV6-1 ASSGVMEGSWQY
TRBJ1-4 TRBV6-1 ASRLLTGLVGKLF
TRBJ1-2 TRBV5-1 ASSPTEYGYT
TRBJ2-7 TRBV19 ASSRGQTYEQY
TRBJ1-1 TRBV19 ASSMEYRSAF
. TRBV2 ASGFWRESNEQY
TRBJ1-1 TRBV5-5 ASSLEGGTEAF
TRBJ2-2 TRBV5-1 ASRYGSTRPGELF
TRBJ2-3 TRBV28 ASSLTQDRSSY
TRBJ2-2 TRBV28 ASSLLGTPIGELF
TRBJ2-1 TRBV7-2 ASRIDRSYNEQF
TRBJ2-3 TRBV7-7 ASSLGAGPTDTQY
TRBJ1-2 TRBV28 ASSFPLPGGAGGYT
TRBJ1-5 TRBV5-1 ASSAWTDEPQH
TRBJ2-3 TRBV7-3 ASSLTGGGTDTQY
TRBJ2-7 TRBV6-1 ASRTSGGSYEQY
TRBJ1-3 TRBV6-6 ASSYSRGGNTIY
TRBJ1-2 TRBV6-5 ASAPANYGYT
TRBJ1-2 TRBV29-1 SVGQSYGYT
TRBJ1-1 TRBV27 ASSWAGSVTEAF
TRBJ1-4 TRBV9 ASSPQGANEKLF
TRBJ2-7 TRBV27 ASSSSGTGWYEQY
TRBJ2-7 TRBV15 ATSFGTMPSYEQY
TRBJ1-2 TRBV29-1 SVEPMTENYGYT
TRBJ2-7 TRBV12-2 ASRGPVGTSGPLTYEQY
TRBJ2-7 TRBV5-1 ASSLARGGGLSSYEQY
TRBJ2-2 TRBV10-1 ASSQDLPGLGTGELF
TRBJ1-5 TRBV5-5 ASSFYSNQPQH
TRBJ1-1 TRBV28 ASSPTPGEAF
TRBJ1-4 TRBV28 ASTPLALNEKLF
TRBJ2-3 TRBV29-1 SGGRGTDTQY
TRBJ1-1 TRBV18 ASSPGGANTEAF
TRBJ1-1 TRBV11-2 ASSGYGNLNTEAF
TRBJ2-7 TRBV18 ASSPPFNSYEQY
TRBJ1-2 TRBV7-9 ASSLKVQGIYGYT
TRBJ2-7 TRBV6-1 ASSDRASPYEQY
TRBJ2-1 TRBV5-1 ASMDSYNEQF
TRBJ2-6 TRBV7-3 ASSPSRVSGANVLT
TRBJ1-4 TRBV5-1 ASSFQGWANEKLF
TRBJ1-2 TRBV5-8 ASSQVWGPYGYT
TRBJ1-2 TRBV25-1 ASSAGGRGGYT
TRBJ2-1 TRBV7-3 ASSSPIGLAGPTYNEQF
TRBJ1-5 TRBV27 ASSTHDGGVQPQH